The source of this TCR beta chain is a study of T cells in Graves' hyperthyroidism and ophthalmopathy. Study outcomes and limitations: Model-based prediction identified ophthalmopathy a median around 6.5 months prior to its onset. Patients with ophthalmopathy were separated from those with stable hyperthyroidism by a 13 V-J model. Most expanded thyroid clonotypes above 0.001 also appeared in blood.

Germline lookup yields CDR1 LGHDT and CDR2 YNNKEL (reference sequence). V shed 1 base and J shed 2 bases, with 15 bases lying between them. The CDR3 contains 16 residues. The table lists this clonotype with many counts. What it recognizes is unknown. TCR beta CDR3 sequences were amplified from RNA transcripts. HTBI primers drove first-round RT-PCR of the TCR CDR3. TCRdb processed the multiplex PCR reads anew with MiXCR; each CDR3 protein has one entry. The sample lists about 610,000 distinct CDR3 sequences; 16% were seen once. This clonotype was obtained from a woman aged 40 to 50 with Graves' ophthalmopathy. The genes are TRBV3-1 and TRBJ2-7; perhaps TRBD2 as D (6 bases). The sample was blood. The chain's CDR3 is CASSQGRGSGPYEQYF. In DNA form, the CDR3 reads TGTGCCAGCAGCCAAGGGCGGGGTAGCGGACCCTACGAGCAGTACTTC.